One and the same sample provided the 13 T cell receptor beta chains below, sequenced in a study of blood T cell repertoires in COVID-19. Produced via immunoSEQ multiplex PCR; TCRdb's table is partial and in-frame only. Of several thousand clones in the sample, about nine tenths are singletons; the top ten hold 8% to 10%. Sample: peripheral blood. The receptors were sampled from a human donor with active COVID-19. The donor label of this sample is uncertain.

The CDR3, as DNA: TGTGCCAGCAGTTATAGCGGGAGATTGGCAGATACGCAGTATTTT. Its protein is CASSYSGRLADTQYF. The V call is TRBV6-5, the J call TRBJ2-3, with TRBD2 identical over 9 bases. This CDR3 region has 15 residues. CDR1 MNHEY and CDR2 SVGAGI come from the germline V gene. The V segment lost 3 bases and the J segment 4 bases; nucleotides outside the gene matches: 5.

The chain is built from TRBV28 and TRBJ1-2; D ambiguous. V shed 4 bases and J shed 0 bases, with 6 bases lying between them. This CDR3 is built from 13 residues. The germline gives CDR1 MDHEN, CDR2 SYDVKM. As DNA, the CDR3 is TGTGCCAGCAGTTGGCAGGCTAACTATGGCTACACCTTC. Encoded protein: CASSWQANYGYTF.

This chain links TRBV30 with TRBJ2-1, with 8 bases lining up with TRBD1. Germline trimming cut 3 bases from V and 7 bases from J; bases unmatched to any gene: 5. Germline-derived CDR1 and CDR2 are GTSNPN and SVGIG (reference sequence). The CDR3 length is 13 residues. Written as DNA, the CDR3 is TGTGCCTGGAGGAGACAGGGGAGGAATGAGCAGTTCTTC. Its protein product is CAWRRQGRNEQFF.

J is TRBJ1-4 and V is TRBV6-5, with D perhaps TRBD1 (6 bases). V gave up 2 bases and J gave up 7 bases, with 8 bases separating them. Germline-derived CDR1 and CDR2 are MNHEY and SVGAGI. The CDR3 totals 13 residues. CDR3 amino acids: CASSYLGAEKLFF. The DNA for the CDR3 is TGTGCCAGCAGTTACCTGGGGGCTGAAAAACTGTTTTTT.

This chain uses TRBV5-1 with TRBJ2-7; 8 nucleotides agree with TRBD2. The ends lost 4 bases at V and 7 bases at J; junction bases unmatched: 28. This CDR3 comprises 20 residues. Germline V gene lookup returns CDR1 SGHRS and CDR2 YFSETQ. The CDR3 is CASSGGKRLFSGTISGEQYF. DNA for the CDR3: TGCGCCAGCAGCGGGGGGAAGAGACTATTTAGCGGGACGATTTCGGGGGAGCAGTACTTC.

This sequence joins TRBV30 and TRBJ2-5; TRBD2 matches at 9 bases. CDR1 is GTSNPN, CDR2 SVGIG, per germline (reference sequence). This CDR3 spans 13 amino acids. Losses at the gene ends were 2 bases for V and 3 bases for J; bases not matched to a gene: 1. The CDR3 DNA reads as TGTGCCTGGAGTTCTAGCGGGAAAGAGACCCAGTACTTC. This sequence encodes CAWSSSGKETQYF. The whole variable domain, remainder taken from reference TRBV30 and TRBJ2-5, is SQTIHQWPATLVQPVGSPLSLECTVEGTSNPNLYWYRQAAGRGLQLLFYSVGIGQISSEVPQNLSASRPQDRQFILSSKKLLLSDSGFYLCAWSSSGKETQYFGPGTRLLVL.

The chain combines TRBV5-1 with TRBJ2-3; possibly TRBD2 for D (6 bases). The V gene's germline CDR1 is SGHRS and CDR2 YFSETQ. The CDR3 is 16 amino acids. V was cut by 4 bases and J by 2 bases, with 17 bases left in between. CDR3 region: CASSPDWRGPTDTQYF. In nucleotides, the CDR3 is TGCGCCAGCAGCCCGGATTGGCGGGGCCCCACAGATACGCAGTATTTT.

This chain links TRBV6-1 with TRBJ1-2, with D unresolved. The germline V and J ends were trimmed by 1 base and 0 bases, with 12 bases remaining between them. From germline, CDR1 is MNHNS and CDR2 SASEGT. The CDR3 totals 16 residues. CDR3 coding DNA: TGTGCCAGCAGTGAAGGGTCAGCTAGCTCTAACTATGGCTACACCTTC. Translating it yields CASSEGSASSNYGYTF.

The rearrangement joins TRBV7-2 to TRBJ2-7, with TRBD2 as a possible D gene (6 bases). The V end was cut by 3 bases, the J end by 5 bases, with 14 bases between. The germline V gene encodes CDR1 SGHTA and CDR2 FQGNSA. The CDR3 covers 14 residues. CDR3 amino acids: CASSLGLHSDEQYF. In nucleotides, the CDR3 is TGTGCCAGCAGCTTGGGACTCCATTCGGACGAGCAGTACTTC.

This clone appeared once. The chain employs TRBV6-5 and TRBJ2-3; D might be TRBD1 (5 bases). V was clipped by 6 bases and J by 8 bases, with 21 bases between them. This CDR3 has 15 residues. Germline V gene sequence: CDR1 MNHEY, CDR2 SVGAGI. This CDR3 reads CASSSTGSGFVTQYF. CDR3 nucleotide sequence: TGTGCCAGCAGCTCCACAGGTTCTGGGTTTGTTACGCAGTATTTT.

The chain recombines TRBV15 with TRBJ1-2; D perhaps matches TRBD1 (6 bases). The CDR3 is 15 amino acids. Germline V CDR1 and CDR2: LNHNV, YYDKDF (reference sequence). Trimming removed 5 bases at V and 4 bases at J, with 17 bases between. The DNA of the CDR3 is TGTGCCACCAGCCCCCGGACAGCCTCTAGCTATGGCTACACCTTC. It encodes CATSPRTASSYGYTF.

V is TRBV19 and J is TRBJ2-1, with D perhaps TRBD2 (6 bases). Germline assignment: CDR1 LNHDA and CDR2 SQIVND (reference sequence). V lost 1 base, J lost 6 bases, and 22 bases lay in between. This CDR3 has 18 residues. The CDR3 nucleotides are TGTGCCAGTAGTATAGGGAGGAGGGCGCGGGTTAAATCCAATGAGCAGTTCTTC. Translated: CASSIGRRARVKSNEQFF.

The CDR3 nucleotides are TGTGCCAGCAGACGGACAGGGGGGGATCCTGAAGCTTTCTTT. Its translation: CASRRTGGDPEAFF. The V call is TRBV27, the J call TRBJ1-1; 10 bases map to TRBD1. In germline, CDR1 is MNHEY, CDR2 SMNVEV (reference sequence). The CDR3 spans 14 residues. The trim removed 6 bases at V and 6 bases at J, leaving 7 bases unmatched.